These 16 T cell receptor beta chains share one sample of origin, sequenced in a study of blood T cell repertoires in COVID-19. The repertoire was sequenced with immunoSEQ multiplex PCR; TCRdb's copy has only in-frame clones and lacks some. The sample consists of approximately 80,000 clones, 70% to 80% of them appearing once. Sequencing used peripheral blood. The receptors shown here come from a man aged 50 or older with active or convalescent COVID-19.

The CDR3 coding sequence is TGTGCCAGCAGCCATCACGACAGGCCGTGGGAGGGCTACACCTTC. This encodes CASSHHDRPWEGYTF. The chain uses TRBV4-2 and TRBJ1-2; TRBD1 might be the D (6 bases). V was shortened by 3 bases and J by 8 bases, with 19 bases between the two germline ends. This CDR3 region has 15 residues. Germline V lookup: CDR1 LGHNA, CDR2 YNFKEQ.

The J gene is TRBJ2-7, the V gene TRBV9; 9 positions match TRBD2. This CDR3 spans 15 amino acids. With V trimmed by 3 bases and J by 0 bases, 4 bases remained unmatched. Germline V gene sequence: CDR1 SGDLS, CDR2 YYNGEE. CDR3 region: CASSEGGGASYEQYF. The CDR3 DNA reads TGTGCCAGCAGCGAGGGCGGGGGGGCCTCCTACGAGCAGTACTTC.

J is TRBJ2-7 and V is TRBV19; a weak D match, TRBD1 (5 bases). Looked up from germline, CDR1 is LNHDA and CDR2 is SQIVND (reference sequence). The CDR3 extends over 12 amino acids. Trimming took 5 bases from V and 3 from J, leaving 8 bases between them. The CDR3 DNA reads as TGTGCCAGTAGTGACAGAGACTACGAGCAGTACTTC. It specifies CASSDRDYEQYF. The entire variable domain, with the rest obtained from reference TRBV19 and TRBJ2-7, is as follows: DGGITQSPKYLFRKEGQNVTLSCEQNLNHDAMYWYRQDPGQGLRLIYYSQIVNDFQKGDIAEGYSVSREKKESFPLTVTSAQKNPTAFYLCASSDRDYEQYFGPGTRLTVT.

This clone has more than one count but fewer than ten. CDR3 sequence: CASSTGGNSPLHF. CDR3 coding DNA: TGTGCCAGCAGTACAGGGGGGAATTCACCCCTCCACTTT. This chain connects TRBV9 to TRBJ1-6, with 8 nucleotides matching TRBD1. Looked up from germline, CDR1 is SGDLS and CDR2 is YYNGEE. The CDR3 is 13 residues long. The ends lost 5 bases at V and 7 bases at J; junction bases unmatched: 2.

This chain joins TRBV24-1 and TRBJ2-1; 11 bases agree with TRBD2. The germline V gene encodes CDR1 KGHDR and CDR2 SFDVKD. This CDR3 is built from 17 residues. Trimming removed 1 base from V and 4 bases from J; junction bases left unmatched: 5. The chain's CDR3 is CATSDFRLAGGYNEQFF. CDR3 sequence (DNA): TGTGCCACCAGTGATTTCCGTCTAGCGGGGGGTTACAATGAGCAGTTCTTC.

The chain joins TRBV5-4 to TRBJ2-7, with D maybe TRBD2 (6 bases). The V end was cut by 4 bases, the J end by 0 bases, with 14 bases between. The germline V gene has CDR1 SGHNT and CDR2 YYREEE (reference sequence). The CDR3 is 15 residues long. The CDR3 DNA sequence: TGTGCCAGCAGCCAAGGGCGGGGTAGCTCCTACGAGCAGTACTTC. Translated: CASSQGRGSSYEQYF. The full variable domain, rest sourced from reference TRBV5-4 and TRBJ2-7, is ETGVTQSPTHLIKTRGQQVTLRCSSQSGHNTVSWYQQALGQGPQFIFQYYREEENGRGNFPPRFSGLQFPNYSSELNVNALELDDSALYLCASSQGRGSSYEQYFGPGTRLTVT.

This clone was found many times. The CDR3 region has the DNA TGTGCCAGCAGCTTCGCCGGAACAGGGGATGGTCAGCCCCAGCATTTT. Its protein product is CASSFAGTGDGQPQHF. The rearrangement links TRBV7-2 to TRBJ1-5, with 7 nucleotides matching TRBD1. CDR1 is SGHTA and CDR2 is FQGNSA in the germline V gene. V was pared by 3 bases and J by 6 bases, with 11 bases of the junction left unmatched. The CDR3 has 16 amino acids.

The J gene is TRBJ2-7, the V gene TRBV7-2, with 9 bases aligning to TRBD2. The CDR3 loop spans 13 amino acids. V trimming: 5 bases; J trimming: 3 bases; junction bases outside the gene matches: 2. Germline CDR1 and CDR2: SGHTA and FQGNSA. CDR3 residues: CASSISGSYEQYF. CDR3 DNA: TGTGCCAGCAGCATTAGCGGGAGCTACGAGCAGTACTTC.

The rearrangement uses TRBV3-1 (or the pseudogene TRBV3-2) and TRBJ2-1; 9 nucleotides line up with TRBD2. Germline lookup yields CDR1 LGHDT and CDR2 YNNKEL (reference sequence). The CDR3 totals 14 residues. V lost 6 bases to trimming and J lost 8 bases; unmatched junction nucleotides: 8. CDR3 in amino acids: CASSPGTSRHEQFF. CDR3 DNA sequence: TGTGCCAGCAGTCCCGGGACTAGCCGGCATGAGCAGTTCTTC.

This rearrangement joins TRBV5-4 to TRBJ2-7; 10 bases align to TRBD2. The CDR3 consists of 16 residues. Germline trimming cut 4 bases from V and 4 bases from J; bases unmatched to any gene: 11. CDR1 SGHNT and CDR2 YYREEE come from the germline V gene (reference sequence). In nucleotides, the CDR3 is TGTGCCAGCAGCCCTGGCGGAGCGGGGGGGCTTTACGAGCAGTACTTC. Amino acid sequence: CASSPGGAGGLYEQYF.

This clone was detected a few times. The V gene is TRBV27, the J gene TRBJ2-5; 14 bases map to TRBD2. CDR3 size: 18 residues. The germline V gene encodes CDR1 MNHEY and CDR2 SMNVEV (reference sequence). J was trimmed by 0 bases and V by 4 bases; bases with no gene match: 7. In nucleotides, the CDR3 is TGTGCCAGCAGTTCCTCGGGACTAGCGGGGGAGTACCAAGAGACCCAGTACTTC. Residues: CASSSSGLAGEYQETQYF.

This clone was observed a handful of times. The V and J genes are TRBV6-2 or TRBV6-3 and TRBJ1-2, with 7 bases that match TRBD1. The CDR3 extends over 15 amino acids. V lost 6 bases and J lost 5; bases outside the gene matches: 12. From germline, CDR1 is MNHEY and CDR2 SVGEGT. The CDR3 region is CASSLSQGTLYGYTF. CDR3 DNA sequence: TGTGCCAGCAGCCTCTCACAGGGGACGCTATATGGCTACACCTTC.

V and J are TRBV9 and TRBJ2-2; the match to TRBD2 covers 9 bases. The CDR3 is 17 amino acids. Trimming took 0 bases from V and 7 from J; bases not matched to a gene: 10. Germline lookup yields CDR1 SGDLS and CDR2 YYNGEE. In DNA form, the CDR3 reads TGTGCCAGCAGCGTAGATCCGGGACTAGCCCCAGGCGGGGAGCTGTTTTTT. Its translation: CASSVDPGLAPGGELFF.

This clone was counted between two and nine times. The chain is built from TRBV25-1 and TRBJ2-1; D possibly corresponds to TRBD1 (6 bases). Germline CDR1 is MGHDK and CDR2 is SYGVNS. This CDR3 has 11 amino acids. V was trimmed by 8 bases and J by 8 bases, leaving 10 bases between them. CDR3 nucleotide sequence: TGTGCCAGCGCAGCAGGGGATGAGCAGTTCTTC. It specifies CASAAGDEQFF.

V is TRBV7-2 and J is TRBJ2-7, with TRBD1 as a possible D gene (5 bases). Trimming took 1 base from V and 6 from J, leaving 10 bases between them. The germline CDR1 and CDR2 sequences are SGHTA and FQGNSA. The CDR3 covers 13 residues. CDR3: CASSLEAGFEQYF. Written as DNA, the CDR3 is TGTGCCAGCAGCTTAGAGGCAGGGTTCGAGCAGTACTTC.

This clone was seen a single time. The chain combines TRBV18 with TRBJ2-7; TRBD1 might be the D (6 bases). Germline V CDR1 and CDR2: KGHSH, LQKENI. The CDR3 contains 15 residues. Trimming took 6 bases from V and 1 from J, leaving 16 bases between them. The CDR3 sequence: CASSRPGTTSYEQYF. The CDR3 DNA reads TGTGCCAGCTCTCGCCCCGGGACAACTTCCTACGAGCAGTACTTC.